This T cell receptor (beta chain) was recorded in a study of blood T cell repertoires in COVID-19. Across the study: Researchers got acute and convalescent COVID-19 samples from the United States, Italy and Spain. PBMCs, B-cell-depleted T cells, or T cells provided the cDNA or gDNA that made up the material.

There are 15 residues in the CDR3. Per the germline V gene, CDR1 is SGHRS and CDR2 is YFSETQ. With 4 bases removed from V and 2 bases from J, the gap between germline ends came to 15 bases. Original data processing: Amplification with reference gene primers provided the estimates of nucleated cell counts. Clones were sequenced by immunoSEQ multiplex PCR, and TCRdb holds only the in-frame ones, with some missing. Clonal size and the V and J genes are those of that table, whereas D and trimming came from the DNA. The table includes 250,000 to 300,000 clones, approximately 85% detected once. The sequence was collected from a man between 45 and 60 years old with active or convalescent COVID-19. The chain combines TRBV5-1 with TRBJ1-2; D is unresolved. The sample was peripheral blood. As DNA, the CDR3 is TGCGCCAGCAGCCCGAGCGGGCAGCCCAACTATGGCTACACCTTC. Its translation: CASSPSGQPNYGYTF.